These 9 T cell receptor beta chains came from one sample sequenced in a study of breast tumors, draining lymph nodes, adjacent tissues. One entry per CDR3 protein results from TCRdb running MiXCR on the multiplex PCR reads. The data hold about 11,000 distinct CDR3 sequences, with 35% to 40% observed a single time. Sequences were obtained from breast tumor tissue. The receptors stem from a female donor with breast cancer. Some clones in this sample may be carry-over from other donors' samples.

This clonotype is medium-sized by share. The chain combines TRBV7-9 with TRBJ2-5; D unresolved. The length of the CDR3 is 15 residues. Trimming took 5 bases from V and 3 from J, leaving 16 bases between them. The V gene's germline CDR1 is SEHNR and CDR2 FQNEAQ (reference sequence). CDR3 sequence: CASSPDGSWEETQYF. The CDR3 region has the DNA TGTGCCAGCAGCCCCGACGGATCGTGGGAAGAGACCCAGTACTTC.

The rearrangement links TRBV5-1 to TRBJ2-1; tentatively, D is TRBD1 or TRBD2 (7 bases each). The CDR3 runs to 14 residues. Germline V lookup: CDR1 SGHRS, CDR2 YFSETQ. V was trimmed by 4 bases and J by 9 bases, leaving 17 bases between them. Here the CDR3 reads CASSREIRGGEQFF. The CDR3 bases are TGCGCCAGCAGCCGAGAGATCAGGGGGGGTGAGCAGTTCTTC.

At least ten counts were recorded for this clonotype. The chain is built from TRBV18 and TRBJ2-3, with D unresolved. Trimming left V 3 bases short and J 0 bases short, with 7 bases between. The germline V gene encodes CDR1 KGHSH and CDR2 LQKENI. The CDR3 loop spans 14 amino acids. CDR3 amino acids: CASSPKPSTDTQYF. For the CDR3, the DNA is TGTGCCAGCTCACCTAAACCGAGCACAGATACGCAGTATTTT. Full variable domain (remainder filled in from reference TRBV18 and TRBJ2-3): NAGVMQNPRHLVRRRGQEARLRCSPMKGHSHVYWYRQLPEEGLKFMVYLQKENIIDESGMPKERFSAEFPKEGPSILRIQQVVRGDSAAYFCASSPKPSTDTQYFGPGTRLTVL.

This clonotype is deemed medium-sized. This rearrangement joins TRBV20-1 to TRBJ2-1; the D gene is possibly TRBD2 (6 bases). In germline, CDR1 is DFQATT, CDR2 SNEGSKA (reference sequence). This CDR3 region has 13 residues. V shed 5 bases and J shed 2 bases, with 10 bases lying between them. Here the CDR3 DNA reads TGCAGTGCTGACGGGGGAACCTACAATGAGCAGTTCTTC. The encoded protein is CSADGGTYNEQFF.

In its sample, this clonotype is medium-sized (0.01 to 0.1%). The chain is built from TRBV20-1 and TRBJ2-5; possibly TRBD1 for D (6 bases). Trimming shortened V by 5 bases and J by 5 bases, and 12 bases separated the two germline ends. The CDR3 runs 12 residues. CDR1 is DFQATT, CDR2 SNEGSKA, per germline (reference sequence). The CDR3 sequence is CSAERGTETQYF. CDR3 sequence (DNA): TGCAGTGCTGAAAGGGGGACGGAGACCCAGTACTTC.

This clonotype appeared many times. V usage is TRBV4-1 and J usage is TRBJ1-6; D gene unclear. Germline assignment: CDR1 MGHRA and CDR2 YSYEKL. The CDR3 spans 16 residues. V gave up 1 base and J gave up 4 bases, with 11 bases separating them. CDR3 sequence (DNA): TGCGCCAGCAGCCAAGTCCCCGGATCTTATAATTCACCCCTCCACTTT. This encodes CASSQVPGSYNSPLHF.

The chain employs TRBV18 and TRBJ1-1; D unresolved. Germline values: CDR1 KGHSH, CDR2 LQKENI. This CDR3 has 15 residues. The V and J ends lost 3 bases and 1 base respectively, with 12 bases between them. CDR3 sequence: CASSPIGVENTEAFF. The CDR3 DNA is TGTGCCAGCTCACCTATCGGGGTAGAGAACACTGAAGCTTTCTTT.

About this clonotype itself: A much larger clonotype is one base distant, so this may be a read error. This sequence joins TRBV28 and TRBJ2-5, with unresolved D. The CDR3 is 14 residues long. Trimming left V 4 bases short and J 5 bases short, with 14 bases between. CDR1 and CDR2 from the germline V gene are MDHEN and SYDVKM. The chain's CDR3 is CASSSPVLMETQYF. The CDR3 region has the DNA TGTGCCAGCAGTTCTCCGGTCTTAATGGAGACCCAGTACTTC.

This clonotype appeared many times. This chain connects TRBV9 to TRBJ1-3; possible D gene TRBD1, 6 bases. The V gene's germline CDR1 is SGDLS and CDR2 YYNGEE. This CDR3 is 16 amino acids long. V was trimmed by 3 bases and J by 0 bases, leaving 13 bases between them. In DNA, the CDR3 is TGTGCCAGCAGCGGGGACACCCGGTCCTCTGGAAACACCATATATTTT. Its translation is CASSGDTRSSGNTIYF.